This TCR beta chain was identified in a study of cytomegalovirus exposure and HLA in healthy donors. The table came from immunoSEQ multiplex PCR; TCRdb's copy has only in-frame clones and leaves some out. This sample has tens of thousands of clones, with 84% found just once. CDR1 ENHRY and CDR2 SYGVKD come from the germline V gene. V was trimmed by 3 bases and J by 0 bases, leaving 6 bases between them. The CDR3 is 14 residues long. The sample was PBMCs. The TCR sequence derives from a woman aged 18-30 years in good health and CMV-seropositive. The chain employs TRBV10-3 and TRBJ2-1; D gene uncertain. The CDR3 nucleotides read TGTGCCATCAGTGATCTCAGCTCCTACAATGAGCAGTTCTTC. This gives the protein CAISDLSSYNEQFF.